The T cell receptor beta chain described here comes from a study of blood T cell repertoires in COVID-19. Under the authors' procedure: For nucleated cells, counts were estimated from reference gene primer amplification. This table comes from immunoSEQ multiplex PCR, and its TCRdb copy is limited to in-frame clones, with some not included. V and J calls and clone size are as listed in that table; D and trimming were resolved from the DNA. This table has a few hundred thousand clones, around 87% appearing once. CDR3 length: 17 amino acids. Per the germline V gene, CDR1 is SGHTA and CDR2 is FQGTGA. V dropped 4 bases and J dropped 6; count of bases not matched to a gene: 10.

The chain has TRBV7-3 and TRBJ2-2; 11 bases line up with TRBD2. Sequences were obtained from peripheral blood. The origin of this receptor is a woman aged 45-60 years who had recovered from COVID-19. The DNA for the CDR3 is TGTGCCAGCAGCTCCCAAATAGCGGGAGGGCCCGCCGGGGAGCTGTTTTTT. Residues: CASSSQIAGGPAGELFF.